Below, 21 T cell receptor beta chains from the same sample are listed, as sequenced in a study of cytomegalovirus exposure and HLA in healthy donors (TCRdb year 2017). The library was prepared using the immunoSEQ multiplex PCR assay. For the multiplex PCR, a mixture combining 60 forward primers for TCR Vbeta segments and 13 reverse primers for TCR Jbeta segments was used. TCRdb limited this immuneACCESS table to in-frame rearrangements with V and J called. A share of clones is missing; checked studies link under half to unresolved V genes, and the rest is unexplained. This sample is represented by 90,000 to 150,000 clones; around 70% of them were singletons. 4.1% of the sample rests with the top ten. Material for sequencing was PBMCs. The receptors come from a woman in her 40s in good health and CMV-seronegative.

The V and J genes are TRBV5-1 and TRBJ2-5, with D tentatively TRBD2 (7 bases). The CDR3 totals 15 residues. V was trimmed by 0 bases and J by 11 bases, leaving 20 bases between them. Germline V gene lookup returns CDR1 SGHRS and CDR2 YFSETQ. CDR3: CASSLAFGGGDEQYF. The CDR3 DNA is TGCGCCAGCAGCTTGGCTTTCGGCGGGGGCGATGAGCAGTACTTC.

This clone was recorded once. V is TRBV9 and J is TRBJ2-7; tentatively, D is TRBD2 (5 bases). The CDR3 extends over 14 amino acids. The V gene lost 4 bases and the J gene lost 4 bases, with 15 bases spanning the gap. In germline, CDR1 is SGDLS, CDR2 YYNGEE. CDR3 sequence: CASSPTPEGYEQYF. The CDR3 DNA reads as TGTGCCAGCAGCCCAACCCCAGAGGGATACGAGCAGTACTTC.

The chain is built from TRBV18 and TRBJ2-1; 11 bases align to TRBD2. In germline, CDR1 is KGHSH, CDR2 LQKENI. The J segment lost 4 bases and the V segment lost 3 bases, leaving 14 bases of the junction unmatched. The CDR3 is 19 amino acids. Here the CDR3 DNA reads TGTGCCAGCTCACCCCCGGGACTAGCGGCTTTTAACAATTACAATGAGCAGTTCTTC. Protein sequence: CASSPPGLAAFNNYNEQFF.

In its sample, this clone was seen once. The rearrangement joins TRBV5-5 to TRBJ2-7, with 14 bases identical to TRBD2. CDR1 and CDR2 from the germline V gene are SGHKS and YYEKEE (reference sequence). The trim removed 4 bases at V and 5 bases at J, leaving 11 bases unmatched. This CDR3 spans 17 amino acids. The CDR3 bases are TGTGCCAGCAGCCTACTAATGGGACTAGCGGGAGCAGACGAGCAGTACTTC. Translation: CASSLLMGLAGADEQYF.

The CDR3 bases are TGTGCCAGCAGTTCTACCCACTACGAGCAGTACTTC. It translates to CASSSTHYEQYF. This chain joins TRBV28 and TRBJ2-7; D is ambiguous. Germline V gene sequence: CDR1 MDHEN, CDR2 SYDVKM. Deletions cut 4 bases from V and 3 bases from J, with 7 bases between. The CDR3 has 12 amino acids. Filled out from reference TRBV28 and TRBJ2-7, the complete variable domain reads DVKVTQSSRYLVKRTGEKVFLECVQDMDHENMFWYRQDPGLGLRLIYFSYDVKMKEKGDIPEGYSVSREKKERFSLILESASTNQTSMYLCASSSTHYEQYFGPGTRLTVT.

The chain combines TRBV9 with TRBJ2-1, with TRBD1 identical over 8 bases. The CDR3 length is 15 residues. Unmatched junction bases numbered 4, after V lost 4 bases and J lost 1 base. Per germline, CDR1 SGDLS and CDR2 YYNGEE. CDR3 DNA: TGTGCCAGCAGCCTGGACAGGGAATCCTACAATGAGCAGTTCTTC. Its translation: CASSLDRESYNEQFF.

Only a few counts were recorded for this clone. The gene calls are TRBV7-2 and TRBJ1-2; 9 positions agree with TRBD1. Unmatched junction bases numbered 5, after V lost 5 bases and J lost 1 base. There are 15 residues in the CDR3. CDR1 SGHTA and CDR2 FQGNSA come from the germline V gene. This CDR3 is CASSLRTGDNYGYTF. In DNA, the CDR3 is TGTGCCAGCAGCCTTCGGACAGGGGATAACTATGGCTACACCTTC.

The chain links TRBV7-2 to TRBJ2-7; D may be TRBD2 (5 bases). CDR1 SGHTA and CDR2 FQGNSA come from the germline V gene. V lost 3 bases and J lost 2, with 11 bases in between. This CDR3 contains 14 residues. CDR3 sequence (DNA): TGTGCCAGCAGCTTGGCTCCCGGGACCTACGAGCAGTACTTC. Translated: CASSLAPGTYEQYF. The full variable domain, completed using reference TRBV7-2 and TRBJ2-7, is GAGVSQSPSNKVTEKGKDVELRCDPISGHTALYWYRQSLGQGLEFLIYFQGNSAPDKSGLPSDRFSAERTGGSVSTLTIQRTQQEDSAVYLCASSLAPGTYEQYFGPGTRLTVT.

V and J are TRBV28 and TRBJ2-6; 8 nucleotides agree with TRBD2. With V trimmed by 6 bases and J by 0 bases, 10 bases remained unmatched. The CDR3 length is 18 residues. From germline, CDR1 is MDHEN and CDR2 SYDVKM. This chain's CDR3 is CASRTPAGGPSGANVLTF. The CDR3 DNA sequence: TGTGCCAGCAGAACCCCCGCGGGGGGCCCCTCTGGGGCCAACGTCCTGACTTTC.

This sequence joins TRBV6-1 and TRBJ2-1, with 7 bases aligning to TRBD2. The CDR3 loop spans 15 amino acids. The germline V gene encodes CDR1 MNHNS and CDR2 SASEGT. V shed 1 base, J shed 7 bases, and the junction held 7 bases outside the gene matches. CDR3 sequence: CASSEGRRRENEQFF. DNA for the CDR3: TGTGCCAGCAGTGAAGGTCGGCGGCGGGAGAATGAGCAGTTCTTC.

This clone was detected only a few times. CDR3 sequence reads: CASSLGTFPAVYGYTF. The CDR3 nucleotides read TGTGCCAGCAGTCTCGGGACATTCCCTGCTGTCTATGGCTACACCTTC. This chain uses TRBV27 with TRBJ1-2; D is possibly TRBD1 (6 bases). Germline CDR1 reads MNHEY; CDR2 reads SMNVEV (reference sequence). V was shortened by 5 bases and J by 4 bases, with 20 bases between the two germline ends. The CDR3 is 16 amino acids.

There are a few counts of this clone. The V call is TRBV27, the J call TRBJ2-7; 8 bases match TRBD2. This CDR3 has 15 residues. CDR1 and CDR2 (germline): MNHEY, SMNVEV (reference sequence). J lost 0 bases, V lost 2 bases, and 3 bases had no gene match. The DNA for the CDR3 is TGTGCCAGCAGTTTACGGGGGGGCTACTCCTACGAGCAGTACTTC. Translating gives CASSLRGGYSYEQYF.

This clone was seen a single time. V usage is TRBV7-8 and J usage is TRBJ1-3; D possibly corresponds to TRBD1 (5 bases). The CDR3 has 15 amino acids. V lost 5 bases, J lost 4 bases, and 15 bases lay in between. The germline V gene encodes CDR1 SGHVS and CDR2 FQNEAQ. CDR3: CASSPGHSGGNTIYF. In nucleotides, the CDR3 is TGTGCCAGCAGCCCCGGACACTCCGGAGGAAACACCATATATTTT.

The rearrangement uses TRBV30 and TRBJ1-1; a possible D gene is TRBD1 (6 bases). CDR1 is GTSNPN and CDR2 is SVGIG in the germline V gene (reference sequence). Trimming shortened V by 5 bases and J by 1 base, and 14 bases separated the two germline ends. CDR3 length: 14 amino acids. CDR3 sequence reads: CAWDKTGRNTEAFF. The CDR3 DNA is TGTGCCTGGGATAAGACAGGTCGGAACACTGAAGCTTTCTTT.

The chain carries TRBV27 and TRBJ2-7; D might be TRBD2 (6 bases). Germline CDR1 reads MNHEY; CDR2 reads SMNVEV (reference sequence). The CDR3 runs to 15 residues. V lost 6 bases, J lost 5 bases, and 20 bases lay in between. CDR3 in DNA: TGTGCCAGCAGCTGGAAGGGACTGGCACCCAACGAGCAGTACTTC. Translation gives CASSWKGLAPNEQYF.

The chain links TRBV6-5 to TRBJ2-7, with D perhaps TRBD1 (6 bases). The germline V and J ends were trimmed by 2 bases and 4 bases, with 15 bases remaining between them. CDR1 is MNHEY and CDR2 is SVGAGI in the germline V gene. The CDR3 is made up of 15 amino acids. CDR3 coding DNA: TGTGCCAGCAGTTACCCCAGGGGCAGAGGGTACGAGCAGTACTTC. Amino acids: CASSYPRGRGYEQYF.

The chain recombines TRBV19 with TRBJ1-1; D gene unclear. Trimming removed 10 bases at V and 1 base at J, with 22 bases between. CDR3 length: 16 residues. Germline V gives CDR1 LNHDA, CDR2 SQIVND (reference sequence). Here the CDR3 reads CATYIGGEGPNTEAFF. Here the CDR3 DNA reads TGTGCCACATATATAGGCGGAGAGGGTCCGAACACTGAAGCTTTCTTT.

The CDR3 sequence is CASSLTGRRGTGELFF. CDR3 in DNA: TGTGCCAGCAGCTTAACCGGGAGAAGGGGCACCGGGGAGCTGTTTTTT. V and J are TRBV7-3 and TRBJ2-2, with D possibly matching TRBD2 (6 bases). The CDR3 contains 16 residues. V was shortened by 0 bases and J by 4 bases, with 12 bases between the two germline ends. Looked up from germline, CDR1 is SGHTA and CDR2 is FQGTGA.

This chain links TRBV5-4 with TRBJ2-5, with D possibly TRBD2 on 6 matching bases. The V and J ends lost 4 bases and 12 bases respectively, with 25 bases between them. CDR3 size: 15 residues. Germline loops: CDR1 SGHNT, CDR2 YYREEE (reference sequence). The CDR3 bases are TGTGCCAGCAGCCCCCCACGGGGGACTCAGGAGATGAAGTACTTC. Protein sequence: CASSPPRGTQEMKYF.

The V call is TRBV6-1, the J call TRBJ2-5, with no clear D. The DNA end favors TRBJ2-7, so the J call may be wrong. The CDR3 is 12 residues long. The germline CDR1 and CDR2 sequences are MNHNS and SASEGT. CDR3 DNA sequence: TGTGCCAGCAGTGAAGGGTCCTACGAGCAGTACTTC. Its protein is CASSEGSYEQYF.

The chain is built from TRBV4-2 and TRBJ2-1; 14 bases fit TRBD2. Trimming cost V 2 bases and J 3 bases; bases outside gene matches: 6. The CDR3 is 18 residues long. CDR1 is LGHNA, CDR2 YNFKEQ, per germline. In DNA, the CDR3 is TGTGCCAGCAGCCAATCGACTAGCGGGGGGGCCTTCTACAATGAGCAGTTCTTC. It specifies CASSQSTSGGAFYNEQFF.